This TCR beta chain emerged from a study of cytotoxic CD8 clonotypes in ibrutinib-treated CLL (dated by TCRdb to 2020 to 2022). Background for the entire study: The cohort included about 15 treatment-naive and some 10 relapsed/refractory patients; some 18 were IGHV unmutated. Responses were partial in roughly 24 patients and complete in 2; after median about 63 months follow-up, about 14 stayed in remission and roughly twelve progressed. Response samples were taken after a median of approximately a year on treatment, ranging from roughly 6 to 36 months. On average, each sample yielded 270,000 or so productive templates and about 95,000 productive rearrangements. Of the 90 or so participants in the trial, 26 had longitudinal samples available. Cryopreserved peripheral blood mononuclear cells were obtained before treatment, at response, and at either sustained remission or disease progression. Patients were still on ibrutinib when every remission and progressive disease sample was collected. General findings and caveats noted by the study authors: Sampling times were not matched between patients in sustained remission and patients whose disease was progressing, and lymph node repertoires were not examined. Clonality rose at ibrutinib response, remained stable during sustained remission, and dropped back toward baseline at progression. Public clonotypes were rare and either shrank or stayed stable during treatment, and the rise in clonality at ibrutinib response reflected expansion of private clonotypes. At baseline, clonality was higher than in age-matched healthy donors and showed a strong correlation with circulating CD8+ T-cell counts.

The time point label for this specimen denotes: approximately 25 months on ibrutinib. For TCR beta library preparation, roughly 2.1 micrograms of genomic DNA was extracted from cryopreserved PBMCs. Longitudinal blood samples from CLL patients on ibrutinib monotherapy were analyzed using high-throughput TCR beta sequencing. The patients were enrolled in a single-center, open-label phase 2 trial of ibrutinib monotherapy. In regard to this clone: The antigen this receptor binds is unknown. One base away there is no much larger clone; base qualities are not given.

Counted from cysteine to phenylalanine, this CDR3 has 13 amino acids. Of the read, only the CDR3 DNA is kept; its 39 bases are in frame from base 1. Ends trimmed: V by 6 bases, J by 6 bases; bases unmatched to a gene: 2. CDR1 and CDR2, per the germline V gene, are MNHEY and SVGAGI. A MiSeq instrument was used for deep resolution sequencing, which targeted depths ranging from 1 in 1 million up to 1 in 200,000 T cells, with coverage averaging 10x for each clonotype. TCR beta libraries were generated with the immunoSEQ hsTCRB Kit. The study's own analysis went as follows. Data were analyzed with ImmunoSEQ Data Assistant and ImmunoSEQ Analyzer, with V, D and J genes assigned per IMGT definitions. Clonality, which ranges from 0 to 1, was calculated by subtracting the normalized Shannon entropy of productive rearrangement frequencies from one. Only overrepresented clonotypes making up at least 0.05% of the repertoire of each patient were included in the public clonotype analysis. Repertoires from around 13 age-matched healthy donors in immuneACCESS were used as clonality controls. The table was pulled from immuneACCESS by TCRdb, which kept in-frame rearrangements only. Such tables lose some clones; where checked, under half of the loss comes from unresolved V genes, and the rest has no known cause. From that table come the V and J calls and clone size; the DNA was used to work out D and trimming. The sample includes fewer than 200,000 clones, with under 85% observed a single time. In total, the top ten clones hold around 4.5% of the sample.

Recombination connected TRBV6-5 to TRBJ2-2, with 9 bases aligning to TRBD1. Specimen: PBMCs, collected after 24 months of ibrutinib treatment. This clonotype was obtained from a human donor with chronic lymphocytic leukemia. In nucleotide form, the sequence is TGTGCCAGCAGGGACAGGGGTGCCGGGGAGCTGTTTTTT. It specifies CASRDRGAGELFF.